One sample yielded the 5 T cell receptor beta chains listed below, sequenced in a study of cytomegalovirus exposure and HLA in healthy donors. 60 Vbeta and 13 Jbeta primers were used in PCR. The repertoire was sequenced with immunoSEQ multiplex PCR; TCRdb's copy has only in-frame clones and lacks some. Here the sample spans approximately 85,000 clones, around two thirds being singletons. Sequencing was performed on PBMCs. The receptors stem from a woman aged 25-40 years in good health and CMV-seropositive.

This clone was observed a handful of times. CDR3 amino acids: CASSAQGSGELFF. In DNA form, the CDR3 reads TGTGCCAGCAGCGCACAGGGTTCCGGGGAGCTGTTTTTT. This sequence joins TRBV14 and TRBJ2-2, with D perhaps TRBD1 (6 bases). The CDR3 covers 13 residues. V was pared by 5 bases and J by 6 bases, with 10 bases between. Germline assignment: CDR1 SGHDN and CDR2 FVKESK.

This clone showed up many times. The rearrangement uses TRBV6-1 and TRBJ1-3, with D perhaps matching TRBD1 (6 bases). The CDR3 runs 13 residues. Trimming pared 11 bases from V and 4 bases from J, leaving 15 bases between. From germline, CDR1 is MNHNS and CDR2 SASEGT. Here the CDR3 DNA reads TGTGCCGTTTCACCGGGACACGGAAACACCATATATTTT. Translation: CAVSPGHGNTIYF.

The rearrangement joins TRBV30 to TRBJ1-1; tentative D call: TRBD1 (6 bases). The CDR3 covers 14 residues. V dropped 4 bases and J dropped 0 bases, with 12 bases sitting between them. Germline lookup yields CDR1 GTSNPN and CDR2 SVGIG (reference sequence). The CDR3 DNA sequence: TGTGCCTGGACCAGGGGCCCCGTGAACACTGAAGCTTTCTTT. This translates into CAWTRGPVNTEAFF.

The V and J genes are TRBV11-3 and TRBJ1-2, with D possibly TRBD1 on 6 matching bases. The CDR3 totals 17 residues. From germline, CDR1 is SGHNT and CDR2 YENEEA. The V end was cut by 5 bases, the J end by 5 bases, with 24 bases between. The CDR3 DNA follows: TGTGCCAGCAGCCCATCCGAGGGCAGGGGTAAAGAGTATGGCTACACCTTC. Translation: CASSPSEGRGKEYGYTF.

A few counts support this clone. The chain carries TRBV29-1 and TRBJ2-7, with D maybe TRBD1 (5 bases). Germline CDR1 reads SQVTM; CDR2 reads ANQGSEA. The CDR3 length is 14 residues. Trimming took off 2 bases at V and 4 bases at J, with 15 bases between the two ends. Here the CDR3 reads CSVEQGIPRYEQYF. In DNA, the CDR3 is TGCAGCGTTGAACAGGGCATCCCAAGGTACGAGCAGTACTTC.